The 24 T cell receptor beta chains below all came from one sample that was sequenced in a study of blood T cell repertoires in COVID-19. Only in-frame clones appear in the TCRdb table, and some are missing; sequencing was by immunoSEQ multiplex PCR. The table lists approximately 300,000 clones, around 90% of them singletons. The sample was PBMCs or T cells enriched from blood (not recorded which). These receptors all stem from a woman younger than 35 with acute COVID-19.

CDR3 in amino acids: CASSINGGEDSPLHF. Here the CDR3 DNA reads TGTGCCAGTAGTATTAACGGGGGTGAAGATTCACCCCTCCACTTT. The J gene is TRBJ1-6, the V gene TRBV19; a weak D match, TRBD1 (5 bases). V was clipped by 3 bases and J by 8 bases, with 14 bases between them. Germline values: CDR1 LNHDA, CDR2 SQIVND (reference sequence). This CDR3 is 15 amino acids long.

This chain uses TRBV28 with TRBJ1-3; TRBD1 is a possible D gene (6 bases). Trimming left V 6 bases short and J 4 bases short, with 13 bases between. Germline lookup yields CDR1 MDHEN and CDR2 SYDVKM. The CDR3 covers 14 residues. CDR3 amino acids: CASRPGGSGNTIYF. The CDR3 nucleotides read TGTGCCAGCAGGCCTGGGGGCTCGGGAAACACCATATATTTT. Looking up the rest from reference TRBV28 and TRBJ1-3 gives the full variable domain: DVKVTQSSRYLVKRTGEKVFLECVQDMDHENMFWYRQDPGLGLRLIYFSYDVKMKEKGDIPEGYSVSREKKERFSLILESASTNQTSMYLCASRPGGSGNTIYFGEGSWLTVV.

The chain recombines TRBV2 with TRBJ1-5; TRBD1 matches at 9 bases. Germline-derived CDR1 and CDR2 are SNHLY and FYNNEI. This CDR3 has 15 amino acids. After removal of 7 bases from V and 3 bases from J, the junction contained 7 bases not matched to a gene. Written as DNA, the CDR3 is TGTGCCAGCAACAAAACAGGGGGCCCCAATCAGCCCCAGCATTTT. Amino acid sequence: CASNKTGGPNQPQHF.

V gene TRBV19 combines with J gene TRBJ1-1, with D tentatively TRBD1 (6 bases). The germline CDR1 and CDR2 sequences are LNHDA and SQIVND (reference sequence). The CDR3 loop spans 17 amino acids. V gave up 5 bases and J gave up 11 bases, with 30 bases separating them. The CDR3 is CASSFGQPKLISTIAFF. Here the CDR3 DNA reads TGTGCCAGTAGTTTCGGACAGCCTAAACTGATCTCCACCATCGCTTTCTTT.

The chain couples TRBV9 to TRBJ1-3, with D tentatively TRBD1 (6 bases). CDR3 length: 14 amino acids. The germline gives CDR1 SGDLS, CDR2 YYNGEE. Trimming shortened V by 2 bases and J by 4 bases, and 10 bases separated the two germline ends. The CDR3 region is CASSVQGPGNTIYF. The CDR3 DNA reads as TGTGCCAGCAGCGTGCAGGGGCCCGGAAACACCATATATTTT. The full variable domain, its missing parts supplied by reference TRBV9 and TRBJ1-3, is DSGVTQTPKHLITATGQRVTLRCSPRSGDLSVYWYQQSLDQGLQFLIQYYNGEERAKGNILERFSAQQFPDLHSELNLSSLELGDSALYFCASSVQGPGNTIYFGEGSWLTVV.

CDR3 amino acids: CASSGSYFNEQFF. Written as DNA, the CDR3 is TGTGCCAGCAGCGGTAGTTATTTCAATGAGCAGTTCTTC. This chain joins TRBV9 and TRBJ2-1; D ambiguous. V lost 3 bases, J lost 6 bases, and 10 bases lay in between. CDR1 and CDR2 (germline): SGDLS, YYNGEE. CDR3 length: 13 residues.

Here the CDR3 reads CASSPAGHGYTF. For the CDR3, the DNA is TGTGCCAGTAGTCCGGCGGGGCATGGCTACACCTTC. The genes are TRBV19 and TRBJ1-2; D is perhaps TRBD1 (5 bases). Germline V gene data show CDR1 as LNHDA and CDR2 as SQIVND (reference sequence). This CDR3 comprises 12 residues. V was pared by 5 bases and J by 6 bases, with 10 bases between.

The chain links TRBV6-2 or TRBV6-3 to TRBJ2-7, with TRBD2 matching 8 bases. V lost 2 bases and J lost 3; bases outside the gene matches: 9. The CDR3 runs 16 residues. Germline CDR1 is MNHEY and CDR2 is SVGEGT. The CDR3 DNA is TGTGCCAGCAGTTACGGTGGACTAGCTTCTGTCTACGAGCAGTACTTC. Its translation: CASSYGGLASVYEQYF.

The rearrangement joins TRBV27 to TRBJ2-5, with TRBD1 matching over 9 bases. In germline, CDR1 is MNHEY, CDR2 SMNVEV (reference sequence). The CDR3 has 15 residues. The V and J ends lost 10 bases and 5 bases, in that order; junction bases with no gene match: 14. CDR3 bases: TGTGCCATCTCAAGCGGACAGGGGCCTTGGGAGACCCAGTACTTC. Amino acids: CAISSGQGPWETQYF.

This chain links TRBV6-5 with TRBJ1-1; D gene ambiguous. The V gene lost 4 bases and the J gene lost 5 bases, with 14 bases spanning the gap. The CDR3 totals 14 residues. Germline-derived CDR1 and CDR2 are MNHEY and SVGAGI. The CDR3 DNA reads as TGTGCCAGCAGTTTAATTCCTTATGCGACTGAAGCTTTCTTT. Translation: CASSLIPYATEAFF.

CDR3 sequence (DNA): TGTGCCAGCAGGCAAGCGGGAGGGCCGACCAACGAGCAGTACTTC. Protein sequence: CASRQAGGPTNEQYF. The V call is TRBV27, the J call TRBJ2-7, with TRBD2 matching 10 bases. Germline CDR1 and CDR2: MNHEY and SMNVEV (reference sequence). V trimming: 6 bases; J trimming: 5 bases; junction bases outside the gene matches: 10. CDR3 length equals 15 residues.

CDR3 loop: CASSLADSNQPQHF. For the CDR3, the DNA is TGTGCCAGCAGTTTAGCAGATAGCAATCAGCCCCAGCATTTT. The chain employs TRBV28 and TRBJ1-5; D is undetermined. CDR1 is MDHEN and CDR2 is SYDVKM in the germline V gene. The CDR3 has 14 amino acids. The V end lost 2 bases, the J end lost 0 bases, and 5 bases lay between the germline ends.

The chain has TRBV4-1 and TRBJ2-1, with 10 bases aligning to TRBD2. Germline-derived CDR1 and CDR2 are MGHRA and YSYEKL. The V gene end was trimmed by 3 bases and the J gene end by 6 bases; junction bases not matched to a gene: 8. This CDR3 contains 16 residues. CDR3 DNA: TGCGCCAGCAGCCACCCCCTAGCGGGAGAAGGCAATGAGCAGTTCTTC. Translation: CASSHPLAGEGNEQFF.

CDR3 protein: CSAATRNEQFF. The CDR3 DNA follows: TGCAGTGCTGCAACTAGAAACGAGCAGTTCTTC. V gene TRBV20-1 combines with J gene TRBJ2-1, with D perhaps TRBD2 (5 bases). V was shortened by 5 bases and J by 10 bases, with 12 bases between the two germline ends. This CDR3 has 11 amino acids. Germline V gene lookup returns CDR1 DFQATT and CDR2 SNEGSKA (reference sequence).

The V and J genes are TRBV28 and TRBJ2-2; D unresolved. The CDR3 extends over 13 amino acids. Trimming pared 3 bases from V and 6 bases from J, leaving 8 bases between. The germline V gene has CDR1 MDHEN and CDR2 SYDVKM. The CDR3 DNA reads TGTGCCAGCAGTTTTTCTAACGCCGGGGAGCTGTTTTTT. Protein sequence: CASSFSNAGELFF.

V and J are TRBV5-6 and TRBJ1-6, with 9 bases that match TRBD1. Germline values: CDR1 SGHDT, CDR2 YYEEEE. V gave up 3 bases and J gave up 7 bases; unmatched junction bases: 8. The CDR3 contains 16 residues. The DNA for the CDR3 is TGTGCCAGCAGCTCAACGCGGACAGGGGTGAATTCACCCCTCCACTTT. Protein sequence: CASSSTRTGVNSPLHF.

This chain connects TRBV14 to TRBJ2-7, with 12 bases lining up with TRBD2. CDR1 is SGHDN and CDR2 is FVKESK in the germline V gene. The CDR3 sequence is 18 residues long. The V segment lost 4 bases and the J segment 2 bases; nucleotides outside the gene matches: 12. CDR3 sequence (DNA): TGTGCCAGCAGCCTCGAGGGCGGACTAGCGGGACGAACCTACGAGCAGTACTTC. Translating gives CASSLEGGLAGRTYEQYF.

In the case of this clone: Other DNA sequences from this sample encode an identical CDR3 as well. CDR3 protein: CASSFSSNQPQHF. DNA of the CDR3: TGTGCCAGCAGCTTCAGTAGCAATCAGCCCCAGCATTTT. The chain combines TRBV7-2 with TRBJ1-5; no reliable D call. CDR3 length: 13 residues. The V and J ends lost 3 bases and 0 bases respectively, with 3 bases between them. Per the germline V gene, CDR1 is SGHTA and CDR2 is FQGNSA.

The chain carries TRBV27 and TRBJ1-2, with a weak D call TRBD1 (5 bases). V was cut by 8 bases and J by 8 bases, with 18 bases left in between. The CDR3 is 13 residues long. Germline CDR1 is MNHEY and CDR2 is SMNVEV (reference sequence). CDR3 sequence (DNA): TGTGCCAGCGGGGGGACTTCCCGCGGAGGCTACACCTTC. Protein sequence: CASGGTSRGGYTF.

This sequence joins TRBV18 and TRBJ1-1, with D unresolved. The length of the CDR3 is 13 residues. The germline V gene has CDR1 KGHSH and CDR2 LQKENI. V was cut by 3 bases and J by 4 bases, with 9 bases left in between. The CDR3 region has the DNA TGTGCCAGCTCACCCCCCCGAGGCACTGAAGCTTTCTTT. Its translation: CASSPPRGTEAFF. Full variable domain (missing parts from reference TRBV18 and TRBJ1-1): NAGVMQNPRHLVRRRGQEARLRCSPMKGHSHVYWYRQLPEEGLKFMVYLQKENIIDESGMPKERFSAEFPKEGPSILRIQQVVRGDSAAYFCASSPPRGTEAFFGQGTRLTVV.

The gene calls are TRBV7-2 and TRBJ1-5; 8 nucleotides match TRBD1. Per the germline V gene, CDR1 is SGHTA and CDR2 is FQGNSA. The V gene end was trimmed by 3 bases and the J gene end by 5 bases; junction bases not matched to a gene: 3. This CDR3 is built from 14 residues. This CDR3 reads CASSFDRGYQPQHF. The CDR3 DNA reads TGTGCCAGCAGCTTTGACAGGGGCTATCAGCCCCAGCATTTT.

Regarding this clone: Within the sample, other DNA sequences also encode this same CDR3. V and J are TRBV9 and TRBJ2-2; a weak D match, TRBD1 (6 bases). Germline values: CDR1 SGDLS, CDR2 YYNGEE. The V end lost 0 bases, the J end lost 1 base, and 7 bases lay between the germline ends. CDR3 length equals 15 residues. CDR3 protein: CASSVEGVNTGELFF. For the CDR3, the DNA is TGTGCCAGCAGCGTAGAGGGGGTGAACACCGGGGAGCTGTTTTTT.

The chain uses TRBV7-9 and TRBJ1-5; the D is unclear. The CDR3 sequence is 13 residues long. Trimming stripped 5 bases from V and 1 base from J, with 6 bases between. The germline gives CDR1 SEHNR, CDR2 FQNEAQ (reference sequence). The CDR3 loop reads CASSPLSNQPQHF. DNA of the CDR3: TGTGCCAGCAGCCCTCTCAGCAATCAGCCCCAGCATTTT.

The rearrangement links TRBV3-1 (or the pseudogene TRBV3-2) to TRBJ2-1; 15 bases match TRBD2. V lost 0 bases to trimming and J lost 8 bases; unmatched junction nucleotides: 5. The CDR3 length is 17 residues. CDR1 is LGHDT and CDR2 is YNNKEL in the germline V gene (reference sequence). In DNA form, the CDR3 reads TGTGCCAGCAGCCAAGATGGACTAGCGGGAGGGATCCATGAGCAGTTCTTC. It specifies CASSQDGLAGGIHEQFF.